This entry describes one TCR beta chain. This CDR3 region has 14 residues. V lost 1 base and J 3 bases, leaving 9 bases between the germline ends. The germline V gene has CDR1 MNHEY and CDR2 SMNVEV (reference sequence). Selected positively for CCR7 and CD45RO-negative, naive CD8 cells excluded terminally differentiated effector memory CD45RA+ cells. Each sample came from a Caucasian adult donor living in Nashville, Tennessee. These data come from a study of shared clonotypes between healthy human individuals. The repertoire was sequenced with immunoSEQ multiplex PCR; TCRdb's copy has only in-frame clones and lacks some. The sample consists of around 2,100,000 clones, over 85% of them appearing once.

The clonotype was recovered from a man younger than 35 in good health. Sequenced: naive CD8+ T cells sorted from blood. The chain uses TRBV27 and TRBJ2-5; D remains unclear. This CDR3 is CASSLYGSEETQYF. The CDR3 DNA sequence: TGTGCCAGCAGTTTATACGGCAGCGAAGAGACCCAGTACTTC.